This TCR beta chain was sequenced during a study of T cells in Graves' hyperthyroidism and ophthalmopathy (dated by TCRdb to about 2019). Context from the whole study: Peripheral blood was sampled at the time of initial diagnosis, prior to any treatment. TCR V-J signatures able to tell the groups apart were searched for in a discovery cohort of 100 or so patients, of whom around 43 had Graves' ophthalmopathy and more than 55 had stable Graves' hyperthyroidism. An independent validation cohort of 18 to 20 hyperthyroidism patients and more than 15 patients who later progressed to ophthalmopathy tested prospective prediction of ophthalmopathy. The 100 or so discovery patients were divided at random into training and test sets in a 7:3 ratio. In addition, the study compared T-cell repertoires in thyroid tissue and in blood from about 6 Graves' hyperthyroidism patients. Once sampling was done, hyperthyroidism patients were given methimazole at a starting dose of 30 mg daily, whereas ophthalmopathy patients were given high-dose intravenous methylprednisolone. The paper reports TCR Vbeta CDR3 sequencing of approximately 140 peripheral blood samples: around 45 ophthalmopathy, 75 to 80 hyperthyroidism and around 17 progressor patients. What the authors observed across the whole study: Sample size was not statistically predetermined, and blinding of investigators to group allocation was not performed. During validation, the model predicted progression to ophthalmopathy a median of around 7 months ahead of onset, with around 71% sensitivity and 72% to 80% specificity. In cross-validation, a model built on a 13 V-J signature told ophthalmopathy apart from stable hyperthyroidism with about 90% sensitivity and around 84% specificity, and in testing the same model reached 80%/75%. Blood samples also contained most of the expanded thyroid clonotypes (frequency above 0.001), which suggests that blood repertoires may reflect thyroid immune responses.

The TCR beta CDR3 regions were amplified from RNA transcripts. The first round of RT-PCR for the TCR CDR3 was performed with the HTBI primer set and the Qiagen OneStep RT-PCR kit. Libraries were constructed in a second round of multiplex PCR, after which size selection and purification were performed. Sequencing of the libraries was done on an Illumina HiSeq2000 using paired-end 100 bp reads. For the original study's pipeline: Raw data were processed with SOAPnuke, discarding reads with adapters, uncalled bases, mean Phred below 15, or no exact constant-primer or identifier match. COPE v1.2.5 was used to merge high-quality paired reads, and clonotypes were defined as unique nucleotide sequences. MiTCR v1.1 was used to align clonotypes to the IMGT TRBV, TRBD and TRBJ reference segments. The analysis was restricted to V-J combinations with a frequency above 0.0001, which together covered around 99% of the repertoires. A TCS score was defined as the ratio between F50 (clonal expansion) and ExV (chaos), using BLOSUM62-based TCRdist between CDR3 peptides within each V-J. Welch's t-statistics and random forest reduced 514 V-J features to under 15, which were used in a naive Bayes classifier (R e1071). TCRdb applied fastp at Q25 and MiXCR to the public reads, then kept only in-frame beta chains. CDR3 protein duplicates are merged, each entry listing the most common genes and DNA. TCRdb's processing, not the study's, gives the V and J calls here. This sample has some 720,000 distinct CDR3 sequences in its table, and approximately 16% of those were observed once. Approximately 8% of the sample is in the top ten clones.

Spanning cysteine to phenylalanine, the CDR3 consists of 13 amino acids. Only the CDR3 DNA stays, 39 bases, in frame from base 1. CDR1 and CDR2 are drawn from the germline V gene: MDHEN, SYDVKM. V gives up 6 bases and J gives up 3 bases, and the segment between their germline ends measures 11 bases. This clonotype was detected many times. What antigen it recognizes has not been identified. Base qualities are not recorded, but no much larger clone differs from it by a single base. Stable Graves' hyperthyroidism was defined as the absence of progression to ophthalmopathy over 18 months of follow-up. The hyperthyroidism patients were between 18 and 65 years old and newly diagnosed, with a disease duration of less than 2 months. The study excluded patients with uncontrolled infections, other autoimmune diseases, pregnancy or lactation. Diagnoses were established on the basis of clinical symptoms, serum thyroxine and TRAb, thyroid ultrasound, and orbital computed tomography. PBMCs were isolated from approximately 10 ml of fresh peripheral blood by Ficoll-Paque density gradient centrifugation. Total RNA was extracted using Trizol reagent, and RNA quality was assessed on an Agilent 2100 Bioanalyzer.

The TCR was taken from a man aged 18 to 35 with Graves' hyperthyroidism. The sequence joins TRBV28 to TRBJ1-1; too little of a D gene remains to name it. The sample consisted of blood. The CDR3 here reads CASSRIADTEAFF. In nucleotide form, the sequence is TGTGCCAGCAGCCGGATAGCTGACACTGAAGCTTTCTTT.